This T cell receptor beta chain comes out of a study of blood T cell repertoires in COVID-19. Study-level information: Samples taken during acute and convalescent COVID-19 were collected in the United States, Italy and Spain. T cells, B-cell-depleted T cells, or PBMCs provided the cDNA or gDNA that served as material.

Up to 2 weeks before entering the study, exposed participants had met a COVID-19 case. Authors' analysis steps: How many nucleated cells were present was estimated from reference gene primer amplification. The table came from immunoSEQ multiplex PCR; TCRdb's copy has only in-frame clones and leaves some out. V, J and clone size were drawn from that table, and D and trimming were deduced from the DNA. Of 360,000 or so clones in the sample, 88% were seen once. In its sample, this clone was seen once. Trimming removed 4 bases from V and 6 bases from J; junction bases left unmatched: 7. This CDR3 is 15 amino acids long. Germline V lookup: CDR1 SGHRS, CDR2 YFSETQ.

The TCR originated in a woman in her twenties or thirties who had been exposed to COVID-19. Sequenced: PBMCs or T cells enriched from blood (not recorded which). The V call is TRBV5-1, the J call TRBJ2-2; 9 positions match TRBD2. The CDR3 here is CASSRGRAGAGELFF. The CDR3 coding sequence is TGCGCCAGCAGCCGCGGGAGGGCCGGGGCCGGGGAGCTGTTTTTT.